These 9 T cell receptor beta chains were sequenced from one sample in a study of blood T cell repertoires in COVID-19. TCRdb keeps only in-frame clones here, not all; method: immunoSEQ multiplex PCR. The sample has around 250,000 clones, around 82% seen once. The source material was peripheral blood. The receptors shown here come from a man older than 75 with acute or convalescent COVID-19.

The chain has TRBV6-1 and TRBJ2-3; 8 bases map to TRBD2. With 1 base clipped from V and 2 bases from J, the junction kept 5 bases outside the gene matches. CDR1 is MNHNS, CDR2 SASEGT, per germline. This CDR3 contains 16 residues. The CDR3 sequence: CASSEVAGGSTDTQYF. The CDR3, as DNA: TGTGCCAGCAGTGAAGTGGCGGGAGGATCCACAGATACGCAGTATTTT.

This clone was detected once. The CDR3 coding sequence is TGTGCCAGCAGCCCGGACACTAACTCTGGGGCCAACGTCCTGACTTTC. Translated: CASSPDTNSGANVLTF. The gene calls are TRBV7-9 and TRBJ2-6; weak D call: TRBD1 (5 bases). Germline V gene lookup returns CDR1 SEHNR and CDR2 FQNEAQ (reference sequence). V was pared by 5 bases and J by 0 bases, with 11 bases between. This CDR3 comprises 16 residues.

The genes are TRBV6-5 and TRBJ1-6; 7 bases align to TRBD1. The CDR3 runs to 16 residues. Germline V lookup: CDR1 MNHEY, CDR2 SVGAGI. V lost 2 bases and J lost 9; bases outside the gene matches: 10. CDR3 sequence: CASSYDRATMGSPLHF. The CDR3 nucleotides are TGTGCCAGCAGTTACGACAGGGCGACGATGGGTTCACCCCTCCACTTT.

V and J are TRBV19 and TRBJ1-5; TRBD1 agrees at 7 bases. The CDR3 has 15 residues. Losses at the gene ends were 9 bases for V and 8 bases for J; bases not matched to a gene: 16. Germline V lookup: CDR1 LNHDA, CDR2 SQIVND (reference sequence). The CDR3 is CASQELGQNFKPQHF. The CDR3 DNA follows: TGTGCCAGCCAAGAGTTGGGACAGAATTTTAAGCCCCAGCATTTT.

The genes are TRBV4-2 and TRBJ2-4, with D perhaps matching TRBD1 (6 bases). Germline V gene lookup returns CDR1 LGHNA and CDR2 YNFKEQ. The CDR3 is 16 residues long. Trimming shortened V by 3 bases and J by 4 bases, and 16 bases separated the two germline ends. The CDR3 DNA reads as TGTGCCAGCAGCCAGGCGGGCCTCACAGGGAAAAACATTCAGTACTTC. It translates to CASSQAGLTGKNIQYF.

This clone appeared a few times. The J gene is TRBJ1-5, the V gene TRBV3-1 (or the pseudogene TRBV3-2); D remains ambiguous. V lost 1 base and J 4 bases, leaving 11 bases between the germline ends. Germline CDR1 is LGHDT and CDR2 is YNNKEL (reference sequence). CDR3 length equals 15 residues. CDR3 amino acids: CASSQGDSGNQPQHF. CDR3 bases: TGTGCCAGCAGCCAAGGGGATTCGGGGAATCAGCCCCAGCATTTT.

The rearrangement links TRBV10-3 to TRBJ1-2; D is unclear. CDR1 ENHRY and CDR2 SYGVKD come from the germline V gene. Trimming removed 0 bases at V and 4 bases at J, with 9 bases between. The CDR3 extends over 14 amino acids. The chain's CDR3 is CAISESAQTYGYTF. DNA of the CDR3: TGTGCCATCAGTGAGTCGGCACAAACCTATGGCTACACCTTC.

J is TRBJ1-2 and V is TRBV30; D not resolved. Germline V lookup: CDR1 GTSNPN, CDR2 SVGIG (reference sequence). Trimming left V 2 bases short and J 5 bases short, with 9 bases between. This CDR3 is built from 12 residues. The CDR3 bases are TGTGCCTGGAGTCACCCGGGGTATGGCTACACCTTC. Translating it yields CAWSHPGYGYTF.

This clone has just a few counts. The chain carries TRBV11-2 and TRBJ2-7; TRBD1 aligns across 8 bases. J lost 2 bases, V lost 0 bases, and 3 bases had no gene match. The CDR3 runs to 15 residues. Per germline, CDR1 SGHAT and CDR2 FQNNGV. The CDR3 sequence is CASSLEAGGAYEQYF. The CDR3 nucleotides are TGTGCCAGCAGCTTAGAAGCAGGGGGCGCCTACGAGCAGTACTTC.